The rows below give T cell receptor beta chains drawn from one sample of a study of cytotoxic CD8 clonotypes in ibrutinib-treated CLL. The repertoire was sequenced with immunoSEQ multiplex PCR; TCRdb's copy has only in-frame clones and lacks some. The sample shows about 68,000 clones, roughly 72% of them seen only once. Sample: PBMCs, taken after 12 months of ibrutinib treatment. The receptor source for this set is a human donor with chronic lymphocytic leukemia. Each CDR3 is given without its conserved first and last residue. Fields, in order: J gene, clone size, V gene, D gene, CDR3 length, CDR3 protein. The D gene is left open where the match is weak. Clone size appears in some rows only: once, few, many, or a class for an expanded clone.

TRBJ1-1 | NA | TRBV5-4 | NA | 11 | ASSLWGDTEAF
TRBJ1-2 | few | TRBV11-2 | NA | 10 | ASSYRGDGYT
TRBJ2-2 | NA | TRBV7-2 | TRBD2 | 12 | ASSPSRGAGELF
TRBJ1-2 | NA | TRBV6-6 | NA | 8 | AILSAGYT
TRBJ2-5 | few | TRBV9 | NA | 12 | ASSVGVGQETQY
TRBJ2-7 | NA | TRBV18 | NA | 12 | ASSPTQEIYEQY
TRBJ1-5 | NA | TRBV7-2 | TRBD1 | 11 | ASSTDRVRPQH
TRBJ1-4 | few | TRBV7-7 | NA | 13 | ASSLAPGLGEKLF
TRBJ1-6 | NA | TRBV27 | NA | 10 | ASSLTDSPLH
TRBJ2-7 | few | TRBV7-8 | TRBD2 | 12 | ASSFGGSSYEQY
TRBJ2-7 | NA | TRBV7-9 | NA | 13 | ASSLPLGGAYEQY
TRBJ2-4 | NA | TRBV4-1 | TRBD2 | 13 | ASSQEGRGGNIQY
TRBJ1-2 | NA | TRBV7-2 | NA | 12 | ASSYPTKPYGYT
TRBJ2-5 | NA | TRBV7-6 | TRBD2 | 14 | ASSPRTSGGEETQY
TRBJ1-6 | few | TRBV5-6 | NA | 12 | ASSHRQDNSPLH
TRBJ2-2 | NA | TRBV6-6 | TRBD1 | 13 | ASRTGAGHTGELF
TRBJ1-2 | NA | TRBV7-8 | TRBD1 | 12 | ASSPTGGDYGYT
TRBJ2-2 | NA | TRBV9 | TRBD2 | 14 | ASSVVVSGVGGELF
TRBJ2-3 | NA | TRBV28 | TRBD1 | 14 | ASSLQGFWGTDTQY
TRBJ2-1 | NA | TRBV6-5 | TRBD2 | 12 | ATATSGGFGEQF
TRBJ1-5 | NA | TRBV2 | NA | 11 | ASSSQRDQPQH
TRBJ1-2 | NA | TRBV18 | NA | 11 | ASSPTGLYGYT
TRBJ2-1 | NA | TRBV25-1 | NA | 11 | ASSEFVSNEQF
TRBJ2-1 | NA | TRBV7-9 | NA | 12 | ASSFPQLAGEQF
TRBJ2-7 | NA | TRBV14 | NA | 11 | ASSQDRGSGQY
TRBJ1-3 | NA | TRBV4-3 | TRBD1 | 13 | ASSQDPGQGDTIY
TRBJ1-1 | NA | TRBV19 | TRBD1 | 13 | ASSQPGQGDLYAF
TRBJ2-2 | few | TRBV21-1 | NA | 12 | ASRITGNTGELF